These T cell receptor beta chains were read from a single sample in a study of OX40 agonist ivuxolimab in advanced cancers. Using immunoSEQ multiplex PCR, the repertoire was profiled, and TCRdb retains in-frame clones only, with some absent. The data show about 12,000 clones, roughly 81% seen once. Specimen: CD4+ or CD8+ T cells sorted from blood, collected in a trial of the OX40 agonist ivuxolimab. All receptors come from an adult with an advanced solid tumor such as melanoma, head and neck, liver or kidney cancer. The CDR3 runs from the conserved cysteine through the conserved F or W. Fields, in order: CDR3 protein, CDR3 DNA, V gene, clone size, J gene, D gene. A D gene is named only where the DNA matches it firmly. Some rows have no size entry. The others give once, few or many, or a class for an expanded clone.

CDR3aa: CASSIDLPGTVFDEQYF
CDR3nt: TGTGCCAGTAGTATAGATCTCCCCGGGACTGTTTTTGACGAGCAGTACTTC
v_gene: TRBV19
abundance: NA
j_gene: TRBJ2-7
d_gene: NA

CDR3aa: CASSPRGSSYEQYF
CDR3nt: TGTGCCAGTAGCCCCAGGGGGAGCTCCTACGAGCAGTACTTC
v_gene: TRBV19
abundance: NA
j_gene: TRBJ2-7
d_gene: TRBD1

CDR3aa: CASSQDLQGSGANVLTF
CDR3nt: TGTGCCAGCAGCCAAGACCTACAGGGCTCTGGGGCCAACGTCCTGACTTTC
v_gene: TRBV4-2
abundance: NA
j_gene: TRBJ2-6
d_gene: NA

CDR3aa: CSVDPGAGEQYF
CDR3nt: TGCAGCGTTGACCCAGGGGCTGGGGAGCAGTACTTC
v_gene: TRBV29-1
abundance: NA
j_gene: TRBJ2-7
d_gene: NA

CDR3aa: CASSLTGTPKDNEQFF
CDR3nt: TGTGCCAGCAGTTTAACCGGGACTCCTAAGGACAATGAGCAGTTCTTC
v_gene: TRBV28
abundance: NA
j_gene: TRBJ2-1
d_gene: NA

CDR3aa: CASSPVGEAKNIQYF
CDR3nt: TGTGCCAGCAGCCCCGTGGGGGAGGCCAAAAACATTCAGTACTTC
v_gene: TRBV5-5
abundance: NA
j_gene: TRBJ2-4
d_gene: NA

CDR3aa: CASSLRVGAKNIQYF
CDR3nt: TGTGCCAGCAGCTTACGGGTCGGGGCCAAAAACATTCAGTACTTC
v_gene: TRBV7-9
abundance: NA
j_gene: TRBJ2-4
d_gene: NA

CDR3aa: CASSLSTDVVEEQFF
CDR3nt: TGTGCCAGCAGTTTATCGACGGACGTCGTGGAGGAGCAGTTCTTC
v_gene: TRBV27
abundance: NA
j_gene: TRBJ2-1
d_gene: NA

CDR3aa: CASSQGPPGTTTDTQYF
CDR3nt: TGCGCCAGCAGCCAAGGGCCTCCCGGGACTACCACAGATACGCAGTATTTT
v_gene: TRBV4-3
abundance: NA
j_gene: TRBJ2-3
d_gene: TRBD2

CDR3aa: CASSQERVANTEAFF
CDR3nt: TGCGCCAGCAGCCAAGAGAGGGTAGCCAACACTGAAGCTTTCTTT
v_gene: TRBV4-1
abundance: NA
j_gene: TRBJ1-1
d_gene: NA

CDR3aa: CATRRQGRNYYEQYF
CDR3nt: TGTGCCACGAGGAGACAGGGGCGAAACTACTACGAGCAGTACTTC
v_gene: TRBV28
abundance: NA
j_gene: TRBJ2-7
d_gene: TRBD1

CDR3aa: CAWSVFMGRDTEAFF
CDR3nt: TGTGCCTGGAGTGTATTTATGGGGAGAGACACTGAAGCTTTCTTT
v_gene: TRBV30
abundance: NA
j_gene: TRBJ1-1
d_gene: NA

CDR3aa: CASRRTGRNQPQHF
CDR3nt: TGTGCCAGCAGAAGAACAGGGCGCAATCAGCCCCAGCATTTT
v_gene: TRBV6-5
abundance: NA
j_gene: TRBJ1-5
d_gene: NA

CDR3aa: CASSQGALGGKSYTF
CDR3nt: TGTGCCAGCAGCCAAGGGGCCTTAGGGGGGAAGAGCTACACCTTC
v_gene: TRBV13
abundance: NA
j_gene: TRBJ1-2
d_gene: NA

CDR3aa: CSAPGYEQYF
CDR3nt: TGCAGTGCCCCCGGTTACGAGCAGTACTTC
v_gene: TRBV20-1
abundance: NA
j_gene: TRBJ2-7
d_gene: NA

CDR3aa: CASSLTLGEQYF
CDR3nt: TGTGCCAGCAGTCTCACGCTGGGGGAGCAGTACTTC
v_gene: TRBV27
abundance: NA
j_gene: TRBJ2-7
d_gene: NA

CDR3aa: CASSHTWTSGSTDTQYF
CDR3nt: TGCGCCAGCAGCCATACATGGACTAGCGGGAGCACAGATACGCAGTATTTT
v_gene: TRBV4-3
abundance: NA
j_gene: TRBJ2-3
d_gene: TRBD2

CDR3aa: CASSIPAGGTEQFF
CDR3nt: TGTGCCAGTAGTATCCCCGCGGGGGGGACGGAGCAGTTCTTC
v_gene: TRBV19
abundance: NA
j_gene: TRBJ2-1
d_gene: TRBD2

CDR3aa: CASSLSADQETQYF
CDR3nt: TGTGCCAGCAGCTTAAGTGCGGACCAAGAGACCCAGTACTTC
v_gene: TRBV11-2
abundance: NA
j_gene: TRBJ2-5
d_gene: NA

CDR3aa: CSVQDYTYEQYF
CDR3nt: TGCAGCGTTCAGGACTACACCTACGAGCAGTACTTC
v_gene: TRBV29-1
abundance: NA
j_gene: TRBJ2-7
d_gene: NA

CDR3aa: CASSQDVADQETQYF
CDR3nt: TGCGCCAGCAGCCAAGACGTAGCGGACCAAGAGACCCAGTACTTC
v_gene: TRBV4-3
abundance: NA
j_gene: TRBJ2-5
d_gene: NA

CDR3aa: CASSLEGVGRDYGYTF
CDR3nt: TGTGCCAGCAGCTTGGAGGGTGTTGGGAGGGACTATGGCTACACCTTC
v_gene: TRBV5-4
abundance: NA
j_gene: TRBJ1-2
d_gene: NA

CDR3aa: CASSQDPSQGEMFYEQYF
CDR3nt: TGCGCCAGCAGCCAAGATCCAAGTCAGGGGGAGATGTTTTACGAGCAGTACTTC
v_gene: TRBV4-3
abundance: once
j_gene: TRBJ2-7
d_gene: TRBD1

CDR3aa: CASSLLGTHPEQYF
CDR3nt: TGTGCCAGCAGTTTATTGGGGACCCATCCCGAGCAGTACTTC
v_gene: TRBV27
abundance: few
j_gene: TRBJ2-7
d_gene: NA